Following are 29 T cell receptor beta chains from one sample sequenced in a study of metastatic and nonmetastatic thyroid tumors (TCRdb year 2020). Before undergoing thyroid surgery, none of the patients had been given any kind of treatment. Library preparation was by PCR. The listed sequencing device is Illumina HiSeq 4000. The public reads were run again by TCRdb, first through fastp at Q25 and then through MiXCR, and only productive beta chains were kept. The sample records approximately 14,000 clones, about 28% of which are singletons. The ten biggest clones cover around 3.6% of the sample. Sequencing was performed on blood. The receptors were sampled from a female donor with papillary thyroid cancer or a benign thyroid nodule (not recorded which). Some clones in this sample may be carry-over from other donors' samples.

This clone has a handful of counts. The chain links TRBV6-1 to TRBJ1-6, with a possible D match to TRBD1 (6 bases). V lost 4 bases and J 7 bases, leaving 17 bases between the germline ends. The CDR3 consists of 16 residues. From germline, CDR1 is MNHNS and CDR2 SASEGT. The CDR3 nucleotides are TGTGCCAGCAGTGGCCCAGGGGCAGCCCACAATTCACCCCTCCACTTT. Protein product: CASSGPGAAHNSPLHF.

The table lists this clone with a few counts. The rearrangement uses TRBV7-6 and TRBJ2-5, with 8 nucleotides matching TRBD2. V was clipped by 8 bases and J by 4 bases; unmatched bases: 9. This CDR3 region has 14 residues. The germline V gene encodes CDR1 SGHVS and CDR2 FNYEAQ. The CDR3 loop reads CASGHRLAGETQYF. CDR3 nucleotide sequence: TGTGCCAGCGGCCACCGGCTAGCGGGAGAGACCCAGTACTTC.

A word on this clone: At one end, the junction sequence differs from germline, possibly due to a read error. The chain combines TRBV12-3 or TRBV12-4 with TRBJ1-3, with a weak D call TRBD1 (6 bases). The CDR3 contains 14 residues. The CDR3 here is CASSSGTIGNPIYF. CDR3 DNA sequence: TGTGCCAGCAGTTCAGGGACAATTGGAAACCCCATATATTTT.

The CDR3, as DNA: TGTGCCAGCAGCTTAACTTACCGGAACTCTGGGGCCAACGTCCTGACTTTC. It translates to CASSLTYRNSGANVLTF. This rearrangement joins TRBV7-3 to TRBJ2-6; D not certain. The germline gives CDR1 SGHTA, CDR2 FQGTGA. V gave up 0 bases and J gave up 0 bases, with 9 bases separating them. The CDR3 runs 17 residues.

This rearrangement joins TRBV11-2 to TRBJ2-1, with 7 bases matching TRBD2. Germline CDR1 and CDR2: SGHAT and FQNNGV. The CDR3 spans 14 residues. J gave up 8 bases and V 2 bases, and 6 bases lay outside the gene matches. The CDR3 loop reads CASSLSPSGYEQFF. CDR3 DNA sequence: TGTGCCAGCAGCTTATCCCCTAGCGGTTATGAGCAGTTCTTC.

By share, this clone counts as medium-sized. The chain employs TRBV5-1 and TRBJ1-5; D is possibly TRBD1 (5 bases). The CDR3 consists of 15 residues. V was clipped by 3 bases and J by 5 bases, with 15 bases between them. From germline, CDR1 is SGHRS and CDR2 YFSETQ. Written as DNA, the CDR3 is TGCGCCAGCAGCTGGGGAGTGGGGGAGGATCAGCCCCAGCATTTT. Translated, it gives CASSWGVGEDQPQHF.

The chain recombines TRBV6-6 with TRBJ2-7; 14 bases align to TRBD2. The germline gives CDR1 MNHNY, CDR2 SVGAGI (reference sequence). This CDR3 is built from 17 residues. J gave up 1 base and V 0 bases, and 2 bases lay outside the gene matches. The CDR3 coding sequence is TGTGCCAGCAGTTACTCCGGGACTAGCGGGAGATCCTACGAGCAGTACTTC. Its translation is CASSYSGTSGRSYEQYF.

The V and J genes are TRBV12-3 or TRBV12-4 and TRBJ2-2; no clear D. With 3 bases removed from V and 9 bases from J, the gap between germline ends came to 14 bases. The CDR3 loop spans 14 amino acids. The CDR3 spells CASSFGRPNRELFF. For the CDR3, the DNA is TGTGCCAGCAGTTTTGGGCGGCCGAACCGGGAGCTGTTTTTT.

About this clone itself: The germline gene is not matched at one end of the junction; a read error may be the cause. The chain carries TRBV5-1 and TRBJ2-3, with D unresolved. Judging by the DNA end, TRBJ1-5 fits better; the J call may be wrong. The CDR3 has 16 residues. The V gene's germline CDR1 is SGHRS and CDR2 YFSETQ. The CDR3 nucleotides read TGCCCCAGCAGCTTGGCCTCTAGCGGGAGTACGGATACGCAGCATTTT. This encodes CPSSLASSGSTDTQHF.

This clone is labeled as medium-sized. This sequence joins TRBV4-1 and TRBJ2-3; D possibly corresponds to TRBD1 (6 bases). Germline CDR1 MGHRA, CDR2 YSYEKL. The V end was cut by 2 bases, the J end by 6 bases, with 12 bases between. The CDR3 is made up of 14 amino acids. This CDR3 is CASSQRGWEDTQYF. CDR3 DNA: TGCGCCAGCAGCCAAAGGGGGTGGGAGGATACGCAGTATTTT.

This clone has ten or more counts. The gene calls are TRBV13 and TRBJ2-2; TRBD2 aligns across 13 bases. J gave up 4 bases and V 3 bases, and 8 bases lay outside the gene matches. Looked up from germline, CDR1 is PRHDT and CDR2 is FYEKMQ (reference sequence). The CDR3 sequence is 18 residues long. The CDR3 nucleotides are TGTGCCAGCAGCTTCTCCCCACTAGCGGGGGGGGGCACCGGGGAGCTGTTTTTT. Protein product: CASSFSPLAGGGTGELFF.

This clone was observed many times. V and J are TRBV20-1 and TRBJ2-5; the D call may be TRBD1 or TRBD2 (5 bases each). CDR3 length equals 13 residues. The V gene's germline CDR1 is DFQATT and CDR2 SNEGSKA (reference sequence). V dropped 6 bases and J dropped 2 bases, with 13 bases sitting between them. This chain's CDR3 is CSAVGWGQETQYF. The DNA for the CDR3 is TGCAGTGCCGTCGGCTGGGGGCAAGAGACCCAGTACTTC.

This clone occurred many times. With a much larger clone just one base away, this may be a read error. The same CDR3 is also encoded by other DNA sequences in this sample. CDR3 in amino acids: CSGTRQGRTQYF. The CDR3 DNA reads TGCAGTGGTACAAGACAAGGGAGAACCCAGTACTTC. The chain employs TRBV20-1 and TRBJ2-5; possible D gene TRBD2, 5 bases. The CDR3 consists of 12 residues. Trimming took off 7 bases at V and 8 bases at J, with 17 bases between the two ends. CDR1 DFQATT and CDR2 SNEGSKA come from the germline V gene (reference sequence).

Judged by abundance, this clone is medium-sized (0.01 to 0.1%). The chain joins TRBV19 to TRBJ1-2, with 12 bases aligning to TRBD1. The length of the CDR3 is 13 residues. The germline CDR1 and CDR2 sequences are LNHDA and SQIVND (reference sequence). Trimming at V came to 8 bases and at J to 7 bases, leaving 5 bases not matched to a gene. For the CDR3, the DNA is TGTGCCAGTCTGGGACAGGGGGCGGTTGGCTACACCTTC. Its protein product is CASLGQGAVGYTF. The full variable domain, completed using reference TRBV19 and TRBJ1-2, is DGGITQSPKYLFRKEGQNVTLSCEQNLNHDAMYWYRQDPGQGLRLIYYSQIVNDFQKGDIAEGYSVSREKKESFPLTVTSAQKNPTAFYLCASLGQGAVGYTFGSGTRLTVV.

By its share, this clone is medium-sized. The chain recombines TRBV18 with TRBJ2-1, with 7 bases fitting TRBD1. CDR3 length: 15 amino acids. Germline-derived CDR1 and CDR2 are KGHSH and LQKENI. V dropped 3 bases and J dropped 4; count of bases not matched to a gene: 6. The CDR3 region has the DNA TGTGCCAGCTCACCGACTGGGACAGCTTACAATGAGCAGTTCTTC. This sequence encodes CASSPTGTAYNEQFF.

This clone was counted many times. V and J are TRBV6-1 and TRBJ1-6; TRBD1 aligns across 8 bases. Trimming at V came to 7 bases and at J to 6 bases, leaving 5 bases not matched to a gene. The germline V gene has CDR1 MNHNS and CDR2 SASEGT. This CDR3 region has 14 residues. The DNA of the CDR3 is TGTGCCAGCACCCGGACAGGGTCTAATTCACCCCTCCACTTT. This codes for CASTRTGSNSPLHF.

In this sample, this clone turned up a few times. V gene TRBV11-2 combines with J gene TRBJ1-2; no clear D gene. V was trimmed by 4 bases and J by 2 bases, leaving 8 bases between them. Germline CDR1 reads SGHAT; CDR2 reads FQNNGV. This CDR3 is built from 13 residues. The CDR3: CASSSSRNYGYTF. DNA for the CDR3: TGTGCCAGCAGCTCATCACGGAACTATGGCTACACCTTC.

J is TRBJ1-2 and V is TRBV6-1, with no clear D. The CDR3 length is 12 residues. V was clipped by 11 bases and J by 8 bases, with 18 bases between them. Looked up from germline, CDR1 is MNHNS and CDR2 is SASEGT. The CDR3 region is CAAARRVEGYTF. The CDR3 nucleotides are TGTGCCGCCGCCAGGCGGGTAGAGGGCTACACCTTC.

V gene TRBV19 combines with J gene TRBJ1-1; D unresolved. Trimming cost V 6 bases and J 0 bases, with 14 bases left between them. The CDR3 sequence is 15 residues long. In germline, CDR1 is LNHDA, CDR2 SQIVND (reference sequence). This chain's CDR3 is CASSIIAGLNTEAFF. CDR3 in DNA: TGTGCCAGTAGCATTATAGCGGGGTTGAACACTGAAGCTTTCTTT.

This rearrangement joins TRBV20-1 to TRBJ2-7; 7 bases are shared with TRBD2. The germline V gene has CDR1 DFQATT and CDR2 SNEGSKA (reference sequence). The CDR3 is 12 amino acids. Trimming cost V 0 bases and J 4 bases; bases outside gene matches: 0. CDR3 bases: TGCAGTGCTAGAGAGCGGGAGTACGAGCAGTACGTC. It encodes CSAREREYEQYV.

Turning to this clone: Germline is not matched at one junction end, which may reflect a read error. The chain employs TRBV7-9 and TRBJ1-2, with D hard to call. CDR1 is SEHNR, CDR2 FQNEAQ, per germline (reference sequence). The CDR3 spans 11 residues. The CDR3 nucleotides read TGTGCCAGCGGGAACGGCAATGGATACACCTTC. It specifies CASGNGNGYTF.

As to this clone: It is likely a read error, because the conserved phenylalanine at the end of the CDR3 is missing. The chain links TRBV25-1 to TRBJ2-2; D not resolved. There are 16 residues in the CDR3. The germline V gene encodes CDR1 MGHDK and CDR2 SYGVNS. This CDR3 reads CVSSDPALGNTGELFC. In DNA, the CDR3 is TGTGTCAGCAGTGATCCCGCCTTAGGGAACACCGGGGAGCTGTTTTGT.

In the case of this clone: Given a much more abundant clone one base away, this may be a read error. This specimen includes other DNA sequences encoding the same CDR3. Here the CDR3 reads CSAGGGQGAGEQYF. CDR3 DNA sequence: TGCAGTGCTGGGGGGGGACAGGGGGCAGGAGAGCAGTACTTC. The genes are TRBV20-1 and TRBJ2-7; 12 nucleotides agree with TRBD1. V lost 5 bases to trimming and J lost 7 bases; unmatched junction nucleotides: 9. CDR3 length: 14 residues. CDR1 is DFQATT, CDR2 SNEGSKA, per germline (reference sequence).

The count of this clone is one. V is TRBV11-3 and J is TRBJ2-7; D remains ambiguous. Germline V gene data show CDR1 as SGHNT and CDR2 as YENEEA. V shed 0 bases and J shed 1 base, with 10 bases lying between them. This CDR3 region has 15 residues. The CDR3 is CASSLDVAASYEQYF. CDR3 coding DNA: TGTGCCAGCAGCTTAGATGTGGCAGCTTCCTACGAGCAGTACTTC.

This clone was seen ten or more times. The rearrangement links TRBV25-1 to TRBJ1-2; D is uncertain. This CDR3 is 12 amino acids long. Trimming took off 0 bases at V and 6 bases at J, with 5 bases between the two ends. CDR1 is MGHDK, CDR2 SYGVNS, per germline. DNA of the CDR3: TGTGCCAGCAGTGAATATGGGGATGGCTACACCTTC. Translated: CASSEYGDGYTF.

Written as DNA, the CDR3 is TGCAGTGCTAGAGATGGGGGGGTCAATCAGCCCCAGCATTTT. Amino acid sequence: CSARDGGVNQPQHF. V gene TRBV20-1 combines with J gene TRBJ1-5; tentatively, D is TRBD1 (5 bases). The length of the CDR3 is 14 residues. Germline values: CDR1 DFQATT, CDR2 SNEGSKA (reference sequence). V was pared by 0 bases and J by 3 bases, with 9 bases between.

With regard to this clone: The junction departs from germline at one end; a sequencing error may be responsible. This sequence joins TRBV2 and TRBJ2-5, with TRBD2 matching over 9 bases. The CDR3 contains 16 residues. Germline assignment: CDR1 SNHLY and CDR2 FYNNEI. Here the CDR3 DNA reads TGTGCCAGCACTAGTGGAGCGGGGGGTCGATTAAAGACTCAGTACTTC. Protein sequence: CASTSGAGGRLKTQYF.

V is TRBV9 and J is TRBJ2-7, with 8 bases that match TRBD1. Trimming cost V 0 bases and J 3 bases; bases outside gene matches: 5. Germline lookup yields CDR1 SGDLS and CDR2 YYNGEE. This CDR3 spans 15 amino acids. Here the CDR3 DNA reads TGTGCCAGCAGCGTAGCAGGGACAGGATACTACGAGCAGTACTTC. Translated, it gives CASSVAGTGYYEQYF.

The sample holds many counts of this clone. A junction boundary mismatches the germline segment, possibly from a read error. The J gene is TRBJ2-2, the V gene TRBV5-4; 12 bases agree with TRBD2. CDR3 length: 16 residues. CDR1 and CDR2 (germline): SGHNT, YYREEE (reference sequence). The CDR3 region is CASSLGLAGDSGELSF. For the CDR3, the DNA is TGTGCCAGCAGCTTGGGACTAGCGGGGGATAGCGGGGAGCTGTCTTTT.